This T cell receptor (beta chain) was recorded in a study of blood T cell repertoires in COVID-19 (dated by TCRdb to 2020 to 2021). With respect to the entire study: Collaborator samples came from the United States, Italy and Spain and covered acute and convalescent phases of COVID-19. Where available, HLA class I and class II types were taken from metadata supplied by the sample provider and were not determined by assay-based typing. The prospective study material was composed of cDNA or gDNA derived from T cells, B-cell-depleted T cells, or PBMCs. Sample metadata almost always included a de-identified subject ID, COVID-19 status, age in years and sex. The samples were drawn from the first 160 participants of the ongoing ImmuneRACE study and from 1,200 or so subjects provided by 6 global collaborators. The repertoires were released in a freely available public database intended as a resource for research on the immune response to SARS-CoV-2. Subjects who had been exposed to COVID-19, were actively infected with it, or had recovered from it provided the deeply sampled blood TCRbeta repertoires that made up the dataset. The paper as a whole reports these results and caveats: The amount of clinical and demographic metadata varied by source and participant and was provided uncurated.

TCRbeta CDR3 regions were amplified from genomic DNA by means of the immunoSEQ Assay, a bias-controlled multiplex PCR. Turning to the authors' computational methods: The number of nucleated cells in each sample was estimated by amplification of reference gene primers within the assay. To quantify the absolute abundance of each unique TCRbeta CDR3 rearrangement, sequence reads were collapsed and filtered. For each sample, productive Simpson clonality was calculated as the square root of Simpson's diversity index across productive rearrangements. TCRdb holds this immuneACCESS table with in-frame rearrangements only. Some clones are missing; in checked studies, unresolved V genes explain under half, and the rest has no known cause. The DNA gave D and trimming, while V, J and clone size come from that table. A total of some 240,000 clones appear in this sample, about 80% of them only once. Around 4.1% of the sample belongs to the ten largest clones.

In the case of this clone: The antigen it recognizes is unknown. Per-base qualities were not stored, and no clone one base away is much larger.

Enrolling through a virtual design, the prospective study's participants ranged in age from roughly 18 to 100 years and lived across roughly 23 United States geographic areas. Cohort assignment in the prospective study relied on participant-reported clinical history from a screening survey and a study questionnaire. In the prospective study, mobile phlebotomists collected whole blood, serum and a nasopharyngeal or oropharyngeal swab from each participant. Additional blood draws and questionnaires over an approximately 2-month period could optionally be provided by prospective study participants. Before DNA extraction, prospective study blood samples were shipped either frozen or at room temperature. The CDR3 runs 15 amino acids, cysteine and phenylalanine included. Only the CDR3 DNA is retained, 45 bases long and in frame from the first base. At the junction V is shortened by 0 bases and J by 7 bases, with 13 bases in between. CDR1 and CDR2 are drawn from the germline V gene: LGHNA, YNFKEQ.

The sequence was collected from a man younger than 45 with acute COVID-19. The V and J genes are TRBV4-2 and TRBJ1-5; TRBD1 is a possible D gene, resting on 6 matching bases. Material: PBMCs or T cells enriched from blood (not recorded which). The nucleotides read TGTGCCAGCAGCCAAGAGCCGACAGGCCAACAGCCCCAGCATTTT. It codes for CASSQEPTGQQPQHF.